A selection of T cell receptor beta chains follows, all from one sample in a study of T cell repertoires in cytomegalovirus infection. TCRdb re-called the reads with MiXCR, one entry per CDR3 protein. The profile shows about 190,000 distinct CDR3 sequences, approximately 30% of them singletons. Material for sequencing was PBMCs. The receptors stem from a human donor in good health (CMV status not recorded). Some clones in this sample may be carry-over from other donors' samples. Both conserved end residues are part of each CDR3. Fields, in order: V gene, D gene, clone size, J gene, CDR3 DNA, CDR3 protein. D genes are given only for firm matches. Expanded clones are given a class, and other clones once, few, many or no size at all.

>TRBV6-8|TRBD1|-|TRBJ2-1
TGTGCCAGCAGGACCGGGACAGGCAATGAGCAGTTCTTC
CASRTGTGNEQFF
>TRBV7-2|-|many|TRBJ2-3
TGTGCCAGCAGCTCTCCCTGGAACACAGATACGCAGTATTTT
CASSSPWNTDTQYF
>TRBV7-2|TRBD1|-|TRBJ1-2
TGTGCCAGCAGCTCGCACCTAGGGGGCGCTTACTATGGCTACACCTTC
CASSSHLGGAYYGYTF
>TRBV18|-|-|TRBJ1-1
TGTGCCAGCTCACCGGGGGAGCAGGGGCGAGATGAAGCTTTCTTT
CASSPGEQGRDEAFF
>TRBV2|-|-|TRBJ1-5
TGTGCCAGCAGTGGATTGGGAGGGCGCCTAGGGCCCCAGCATTTT
CASSGLGGRLGPQHF
>TRBV7-2|TRBD2|many|TRBJ2-5
TGTGCCAGCAGCTTAGGGAGGCTAGCGGGGGGCCACCAAGAGACCCAGTACTTC
CASSLGRLAGGHQETQYF
>TRBV7-2|TRBD2|-|TRBJ2-6
TGTGCCAGCAGCCCGGGGAGCGGGGGGGCGGGTTCTGGGGCCAACGTCCTGACTTTC
CASSPGSGGAGSGANVLTF
>TRBV5-6|-|few|TRBJ2-6
TGTGCCAGCAGCGATTCTGGGGCCAACGTCCTGACTTTC
CASSDSGANVLTF
>TRBV7-9|TRBD2|few|TRBJ2-2
TGTGCCAGCAGCCGGGGACTAGCTGATACCGGGGAGCTGTTTTTT
CASSRGLADTGELFF
>TRBV7-6|-|-|TRBJ1-2
TGTGCCAGCAGCTTAGGGTCAGGCAGCTCGGATGGCTACACCTTC
CASSLGSGSSDGYTF
>TRBV7-2|-|-|TRBJ2-7
TGTGCCAGCAGCTGGGGCTCAACCTACGAGCAGTACTTC
CASSWGSTYEQYF
>TRBV4-3|TRBD2|-|TRBJ2-1
TGCGCCAGCAGCCAGCTACTAGCGGGGGGGCGGGGAGAGCAGTTCTTC
CASSQLLAGGRGEQFF
>TRBV29-1|-|once|TRBJ2-1
TGCAGCGTCGGCGGTAGGGACAATGAGCAGTTCTTC
CSVGGRDNEQFF
>TRBV9|-|-|TRBJ2-3
TGTGCCAGCAGCGTAGGAGGGGGGGCTGTCACAGATACGCAGTATTTT
CASSVGGGAVTDTQYF
>TRBV14|-|-|TRBJ2-7
TGTGCCAGCAGCCAAGGACATCGGCGAAAGCAGTACTTC
CASSQGHRRKQYF
>TRBV6-6|-|few|TRBJ1-1
TGTGCCACGACCAAGGGGAAGAACACTGAAGCTTTCTTT
CATTKGKNTEAFF
>TRBV7-2|-|few|TRBJ1-2
TGTGCCAGCAGCTTAGTTTCGGCTTCTAACTATGGCTACACCTTC
CASSLVSASNYGYTF
>TRBV6-2/TRBV6-3|-|many|TRBJ1-1
TGTGCCAGCGGTAAGACGGCTCCGAACACTGAAGCTTTCTTT
CASGKTAPNTEAFF
>TRBV5-1|-|-|TRBJ1-4
TGCGCCAGCAGCTTGGTTCCCCGTGCAACTAATGAAAAACTGTTTTTT
CASSLVPRATNEKLFF
>TRBV6-5|-|-|TRBJ1-4
TGTGCCAGCAAACCTGTTGGCCCAACTAATGAAAAACTGTTTTTT
CASKPVGPTNEKLFF
>TRBV11-2|-|-|TRBJ1-4
TGTGCCAGCAGCCTCGACAGAGGAATGGGAAAACTGTTTTTT
CASSLDRGMGKLFF
>TRBV12-3/TRBV12-4|-|-|TRBJ1-6
TGTGCCAGCAGCATGAACCCTGGGGACCCCCTCCACTTT
CASSMNPGDPLHF
>TRBV7-8|-|-|TRBJ2-5
TGTGCCAGCAGCGCGGGACCGCCCCAAGAGACCCAGTACTTC
CASSAGPPQETQYF
>TRBV9|-|-|TRBJ2-3
TGTGCCAGCAGCGTCTCCGCAGATACGCAGTATTTT
CASSVSADTQYF
>TRBV12-3/TRBV12-4|-|few|TRBJ2-6
TGTGCCAGCAATCCCGGGACGGGAGACTCTGGGGCCAACGTCCTGACTTTC
CASNPGTGDSGANVLTF
>TRBV30|TRBD1|few|TRBJ1-1
TGTGCCTGGAGTGTAAGGACAGGGGGGTACACTGAAGCTTTCTTT
CAWSVRTGGYTEAFF
>TRBV25-1|TRBD1|-|TRBJ2-7
TGTGCCAGCACCCGGACAGGACCGTACTACGAGCAGTACTTC
CASTRTGPYYEQYF
>TRBV29-1|TRBD1|once|TRBJ1-5
TGCAGCGTTGGACAGGGCCTCAATCAGCCCCAGCATTTT
CSVGQGLNQPQHF
>TRBV7-2|-|-|TRBJ2-2
TGTGCCAGCAGCTTAGAGACAGGCGCCGGGGAGCTGTTTTTT
CASSLETGAGELFF
>TRBV5-1|TRBD1|-|TRBJ1-1
TGCGCCAGCAGCTTGGAGGGGGCCCCGGACACTGAAGCTTTCTTT
CASSLEGAPDTEAFF
>TRBV7-9|-|-|TRBJ2-7
TGTGCCAGCAGCTTGGACTCCCCTCACGAGCAGTACTTC
CASSLDSPHEQYF
>TRBV20-1|TRBD1|-|TRBJ1-1
TGCAGTGCTAAACAGGGGGCGCGGACTGAAGCTTTCTTT
CSAKQGARTEAFF
>TRBV6-2/TRBV6-3|-|-|TRBJ1-5
TGTGCCAGCAGTCCCCAGGGAACAGGCAATCAGCTCCAGCATTTT
CASSPQGTGNQLQHF
>TRBV29-1|-|-|TRBJ2-3
TGCAGCGTTGAAGGCCCTACGAGGACAGATACGCAGTATTTT
CSVEGPTRTDTQYF
>TRBV7-2|-|many|TRBJ1-6
TGTGCCAGCAGCTTATTTCCCAATTCACCCCTCCACTTT
CASSLFPNSPLHF
>TRBV7-2|-|-|TRBJ1-2
TGTGCCAGCAGCGTAACGGCGGGAAACTATGGCTACACCTTC
CASSVTAGNYGYTF
>TRBV9|TRBD1|-|TRBJ2-1
TGTGCCAGCAGCCCAAGGGGACAGGGAAGCAATGAGCAGTTCTTC
CASSPRGQGSNEQFF
>TRBV5-8|-|few|TRBJ1-2
TGTGCCAGCAGCTTGGACGACGGCGGTTATGGCTACACCTTC
CASSLDDGGYGYTF
>TRBV11-3|-|few|TRBJ1-1
TGTGCCAGCAGCTCAACAGGGATCATGAACACTGAAGCTTTCTTT
CASSSTGIMNTEAFF
>TRBV5-5|-|-|TRBJ1-1
TGTGCCAGCAGCTACCCAGACGAGGGGGCTGAAGCTTTCTTT
CASSYPDEGAEAFF
>TRBV7-2|-|-|TRBJ2-1
TGTGCCAGCAGCTTTGACTCCCACAATGAGCAGTTCTTC
CASSFDSHNEQFF
>TRBV6-2/TRBV6-3|-|-|TRBJ1-2
TGTGCCAGCAGTTTTAACAGCAACTATGGCTACACCTTC
CASSFNSNYGYTF
>TRBV7-2|-|many|TRBJ2-3
TGTGCCAGCAGCGTGGGGCTAGATACGCAGTATTTT
CASSVGLDTQYF
>TRBV20-1|-|few|TRBJ2-3
TGCAGTGCTAGAGATAGGGTCCCACGGGATACGCAGTATTTT
CSARDRVPRDTQYF
>TRBV18|TRBD1|-|TRBJ2-5
TGTGTCAGCTCACCCGGGACAGACCAAGAGACCCAGTACTTC
CVSSPGTDQETQYF
>TRBV15|TRBD1|-|TRBJ1-4
TGTGCCACCAGCAGGGACAGGGGCAATGAAAAACTGTTTTTT
CATSRDRGNEKLFF
>TRBV5-3|TRBD1|few|TRBJ2-7
TGTGCCAGCAGCTCGGGGACAGGGAGAGACGAGCAGTACTTC
CASSSGTGRDEQYF
>TRBV7-2|-|once|TRBJ2-2
TGTGCCAGCAGCTTACACCGGGGGCGTACCGTGGAGCTGTTTTTT
CASSLHRGRTVELFF
>TRBV5-1|-|once|TRBJ1-3
TGCGCCAGCAGGTTGAGTTACTCTGGAAACACCATATATTTT
CASRLSYSGNTIYF
>TRBV5-1|TRBD1|-|TRBJ1-2
TGCGCCAGCAGCTCGAGGGCGACAGGGTCGGAAGGCTACACCTTC
CASSSRATGSEGYTF
>TRBV27|TRBD1|-|TRBJ1-2
TGTGCCAGCAGTACCACAGGGGCGGGAGGCTACACCTTC
CASSTTGAGGYTF
>TRBV7-2|-|many|TRBJ1-1
TGTGCCAGCAGCGTGTACACTGAAGCTTTCTTT
CASSVYTEAFF
>TRBV12-3/TRBV12-4|-|-|TRBJ1-5
TGTGCCAGTAGTTCTTATAGCAATCAGCCCCAGCATTTT
CASSSYSNQPQHF
>TRBV5-5|TRBD1|few|TRBJ2-2
TGTGCCAGCAGCTTCATAGGGGGCAACACCGGGGAGCTGTTTTTT
CASSFIGGNTGELFF
>TRBV25-1|-|many|TRBJ1-5
TGTGCCAGCAGTGAATATTCCTCCCCAGAAGGAGAGGGAAATCAGCCCCAGCATTTT
CASSEYSSPEGEGNQPQHF